Each of the 31 T cell receptor beta chains below was sequenced from the same sample in a study of identifying expanded T cells in peripheral blood. Libraries were prepared by immunoSEQ multiplex PCR; TCRdb keeps only in-frame clonotypes and omits some of them. The profile covers around 100,000 clones, with approximately 89% appearing a single time and around 5% taken by the ten largest. Material: blood. Receptor source: a person aged 18 to 70 in good health.

The chain couples TRBV19 to TRBJ1-6; D is uncertain. Germline V gives CDR1 LNHDA, CDR2 SQIVND (reference sequence). V gave up 1 base and J gave up 7 bases, with 11 bases separating them. The CDR3 is made up of 15 amino acids. The CDR3 spells CASSIGGPTNSPLHF. In nucleotides, the CDR3 is TGTGCCAGTAGTATAGGAGGGCCGACCAATTCACCCCTCCACTTT.

V is TRBV5-1 and J is TRBJ1-2, with 8 bases identical to TRBD1. The CDR3 has 15 residues. V lost 0 bases and J lost 5; bases outside the gene matches: 6. The germline V gene has CDR1 SGHRS and CDR2 YFSETQ. The CDR3 DNA reads as TGCGCCAGCAGCTTGGAAGGACAGGGAGTTTATGGCTACACCTTC. Translating it yields CASSLEGQGVYGYTF.

The chain uses TRBV4-1 and TRBJ2-7; D is possibly TRBD1 (6 bases). Germline lookup yields CDR1 MGHRA and CDR2 YSYEKL. The CDR3 is 14 amino acids. Trimming took off 1 base at V and 0 bases at J, with 7 bases between the two ends. The CDR3 reads CASSQGDNSYEQYF. For the CDR3, the DNA is TGCGCCAGCAGCCAAGGGGACAACTCCTACGAGCAGTACTTC.

This rearrangement joins TRBV14 to TRBJ2-3; D remains ambiguous. Trimming shortened V by 1 base and J by 8 bases, and 10 bases separated the two germline ends. The germline V gene encodes CDR1 SGHDN and CDR2 FVKESK. This CDR3 comprises 13 residues. CDR3 region: CASSQVIKATQYF. The DNA of the CDR3 is TGTGCCAGCAGCCAAGTGATTAAGGCTACGCAGTATTTT.

The chain employs TRBV29-1 and TRBJ1-4, with D possibly being TRBD1 (6 bases). The germline V gene encodes CDR1 SQVTM and CDR2 ANQGSEA. Trimming cost V 4 bases and J 5 bases, with 11 bases left between them. The CDR3 sequence is 13 residues long. The CDR3 spells CSVAGQPNEKLFF. The CDR3 DNA reads as TGCAGCGTTGCAGGACAGCCAAATGAAAAACTGTTTTTT.

The chain carries TRBV18 and TRBJ2-7; D remains ambiguous. Trimming took 4 bases from V and 6 from J, leaving 10 bases between them. The CDR3 spans 12 residues. CDR1 and CDR2 from the germline V gene are KGHSH and LQKENI. The CDR3 loop reads CASSRLGLEQYF. Here the CDR3 DNA reads TGTGCCAGCTCACGCTTAGGTCTCGAGCAGTACTTC.

The rearrangement links TRBV18 to TRBJ2-1; 7 bases are a match to TRBD2. This CDR3 has 16 residues. Germline CDR1 and CDR2: KGHSH and LQKENI. V dropped 0 bases and J dropped 6; count of bases not matched to a gene: 8. The CDR3 nucleotides read TGTGCCAGCTCACCACCCCCCGGGACTACGGTCAATGAGCAGTTCTTC. This encodes CASSPPPGTTVNEQFF.

The chain uses TRBV7-2 and TRBJ2-2, with 7 bases matching TRBD2. Looked up from germline, CDR1 is SGHTA and CDR2 is FQGNSA. The J segment lost 6 bases and the V segment lost 0 bases, leaving 4 bases of the junction unmatched. CDR3 size: 15 residues. The CDR3 coding sequence is TGTGCCAGCAGCTTAGCCCGGACTAGTTCCGGGGAGCTGTTTTTT. Protein product: CASSLARTSSGELFF.

The J gene is TRBJ2-7, the V gene TRBV4-1, with 10 positions matching TRBD2. V shed 4 bases and J 7 bases; nucleotides not matched to a gene: 10. Germline loops: CDR1 MGHRA, CDR2 YSYEKL. CDR3 size: 15 residues. The CDR3 loop is CASSLGLAGAGEQYF. CDR3 DNA sequence: TGCGCCAGCAGCCTGGGGCTAGCGGGAGCCGGGGAGCAGTACTTC.

V usage is TRBV2 and J usage is TRBJ1-5; D is uncertain. Germline V gives CDR1 SNHLY, CDR2 FYNNEI. With 6 bases removed from V and 5 bases from J, the gap between germline ends came to 14 bases. This CDR3 is 14 amino acids long. The CDR3 DNA sequence: TGTGCCAGCAGCCAAGCCCGTATGGATCAGCCCCAGCATTTT. Amino acids: CASSQARMDQPQHF.

The CDR3 DNA is TGTGCCAGCAGTGCGTTGCGGGTTAGCAATCAGCCCCAGCATTTT. It codes for CASSALRVSNQPQHF. The chain has TRBV6-1 and TRBJ1-5; D call uncertain. Trimming removed 4 bases at V and 0 bases at J, with 10 bases between. This CDR3 is 15 amino acids long. The germline CDR1 and CDR2 sequences are MNHNS and SASEGT.

This sequence joins TRBV27 and TRBJ2-3; D unresolved. Trimming removed 1 base at V and 1 base at J, with 3 bases between. The CDR3 loop spans 13 amino acids. The germline CDR1 and CDR2 sequences are MNHEY and SMNVEV (reference sequence). Here the CDR3 DNA reads TGTGCCAGCAGTTTATGGGGCACAGATACGCAGTATTTT. This sequence encodes CASSLWGTDTQYF.

The V and J genes are TRBV5-1 and TRBJ2-5, with 10 nucleotides matching TRBD1. This CDR3 is 17 amino acids long. CDR1 is SGHRS and CDR2 is YFSETQ in the germline V gene. V lost 2 bases, J lost 0 bases, and 7 bases stayed unmatched. Written as DNA, the CDR3 is TGCGCCAGCAGCTTAGGATGGGGACAGGGGTACCAAGAGACCCAGTACTTC. Its protein is CASSLGWGQGYQETQYF.

Points on this clone: At one end, the junction sequence differs from germline, possibly due to a read error. The CDR3 loop is CASSSQGSSYNGQFF. For the CDR3, the DNA is TGTGCCAGCAGTTCACAGGGGAGCTCCTACAATGGGCAGTTCTTC. The gene calls are TRBV7-6 and TRBJ2-1; 7 bases align to TRBD1. Germline V CDR1 and CDR2: SGHVS, FNYEAQ. The CDR3 loop spans 15 amino acids.

This clone was observed once. The gene calls are TRBV9 and TRBJ1-2, with D possibly matching TRBD1 (6 bases). CDR3 length: 16 residues. Per the germline V gene, CDR1 is SGDLS and CDR2 is YYNGEE. V lost 0 bases and J 4 bases, leaving 16 bases between the germline ends. The chain's CDR3 is CASSVEAAGRGYGYTF. DNA for the CDR3: TGTGCCAGCAGCGTAGAGGCTGCGGGCAGGGGCTATGGCTACACCTTC. Full variable domain (remainder filled in from reference TRBV9 and TRBJ1-2): DSGVTQTPKHLITATGQRVTLRCSPRSGDLSVYWYQQSLDQGLQFLIQYYNGEERAKGNILERFSAQQFPDLHSELNLSSLELGDSALYFCASSVEAAGRGYGYTFGSGTRLTVV.

This sequence joins TRBV11-3 and TRBJ2-7; 8 nucleotides align to TRBD1. Germline CDR1 is SGHNT and CDR2 is YENEEA. This CDR3 is 15 amino acids long. Germline trimming cut 5 bases from V and 1 base from J; bases unmatched to any gene: 7. CDR3: CASSPGTGESYEQYF. The CDR3 region has the DNA TGTGCCAGCAGCCCCGGGACAGGAGAATCCTACGAGCAGTACTTC.

The table lists this clone with a count of one. The chain employs TRBV6-1 and TRBJ1-1, with D possibly being TRBD1 (5 bases). Trimming removed 2 bases at V and 4 bases at J, with 8 bases between. This CDR3 has 13 amino acids. Looked up from germline, CDR1 is MNHNS and CDR2 is SASEGT. CDR3 loop: CASSEQGRTEAFF. DNA for the CDR3: TGTGCCAGCAGTGAACAGGGTCGCACTGAAGCTTTCTTT.

This rearrangement joins TRBV9 to TRBJ2-5; D is possibly TRBD1 or TRBD2 (6 bases each). V was clipped by 2 bases and J by 4 bases, with 15 bases between them. Germline CDR1 and CDR2: SGDLS and YYNGEE. This CDR3 spans 15 amino acids. CDR3 nucleotide sequence: TGTGCCAGCAGCGTCACTTGGGGGGCCAGAGAGACCCAGTACTTC. This sequence encodes CASSVTWGARETQYF.

The chain combines TRBV7-9 with TRBJ1-2; no definite D call. Germline CDR1 is SEHNR and CDR2 is FQNEAQ (reference sequence). V was shortened by 1 base and J by 3 bases, with 9 bases between the two germline ends. The CDR3 length is 14 residues. CDR3 in amino acids: CASSLEPLDYGYTF. The CDR3 nucleotides are TGTGCCAGCAGCTTAGAGCCCCTAGACTATGGCTACACCTTC. The full variable domain, its missing parts supplied by reference TRBV7-9 and TRBJ1-2, is DTGVSQNPRHKITKRGQNVTFRCDPISEHNRLYWYRQTLGQGPEFLTYFQNEAQLEKSRLLSDRFSAERPKGSFSTLEIQRTEQGDSAMYLCASSLEPLDYGYTFGSGTRLTVV.

The chain links TRBV19 to TRBJ2-3; 8 nucleotides align to TRBD1. The CDR3 is 15 residues long. The germline V gene has CDR1 LNHDA and CDR2 SQIVND (reference sequence). Trimming took 10 bases from V and 0 from J; bases not matched to a gene: 9. CDR3 amino acids: CATKKTGASTDTQYF. DNA for the CDR3: TGTGCCACGAAGAAGACAGGGGCGAGCACAGATACGCAGTATTTT. Full variable domain (rest looked up from reference TRBV19 and TRBJ2-3): DGGITQSPKYLFRKEGQNVTLSCEQNLNHDAMYWYRQDPGQGLRLIYYSQIVNDFQKGDIAEGYSVSREKKESFPLTVTSAQKNPTAFYLCATKKTGASTDTQYFGPGTRLTVL.

The chain joins TRBV5-4 to TRBJ2-3, with D perhaps matching TRBD2 (6 bases). This CDR3 region has 15 residues. Germline V gene lookup returns CDR1 SGHNT and CDR2 YYREEE (reference sequence). Trimming took off 0 bases at V and 0 bases at J, with 8 bases between the two ends. The DNA of the CDR3 is TGTGCCAGCAGCTTGGCGGGGACTAGCACAGATACGCAGTATTTT. It encodes CASSLAGTSTDTQYF.

This clone was seen only once. The genes are TRBV5-1 and TRBJ2-7; D not certain. Germline V gene sequence: CDR1 SGHRS, CDR2 YFSETQ. V was clipped by 3 bases and J by 1 base, with 14 bases between them. CDR3 length: 15 amino acids. DNA of the CDR3: TGCGCCAGCAGCTCCCCGACGGAGCTTTCCTACGAGCAGTACTTC. The encoded protein is CASSSPTELSYEQYF.

The chain combines TRBV5-4 with TRBJ1-1; no reliable D call. Germline loops: CDR1 SGHNT, CDR2 YYREEE (reference sequence). The CDR3 spans 15 residues. Trimming removed 4 bases at V and 1 base at J, with 14 bases between. Here the CDR3 DNA reads TGTGCCAGCAGCCCTATCCCGGTTCCGAACACTGAAGCTTTCTTT. Translated, it gives CASSPIPVPNTEAFF.

The rearrangement joins TRBV6-1 to TRBJ1-5; no reliable D call. Trimming cost V 1 base and J 0 bases, with 7 bases left between them. This CDR3 region has 15 residues. Germline CDR1 is MNHNS and CDR2 is SASEGT. Written as DNA, the CDR3 is TGTGCCAGCAGTGAAGTGGCAGTTAGCAATCAGCCCCAGCATTTT. It translates to CASSEVAVSNQPQHF.

V is TRBV5-1 and J is TRBJ2-7; D perhaps matches TRBD1 (6 bases). V was shortened by 1 base and J by 9 bases, with 29 bases between the two germline ends. Germline CDR1 reads SGHRS; CDR2 reads YFSETQ. The CDR3 length is 18 residues. The CDR3 nucleotides are TGCGCCAGCAGCTTGTCCTCCCCGAAGACTGGGGGCGCGCTTAGGCAGTACTTC. The encoded protein is CASSLSSPKTGGALRQYF.

The chain employs TRBV30 and TRBJ1-1; no clear D gene. The V end was cut by 3 bases, the J end by 3 bases, with 17 bases between. CDR1 and CDR2 from the germline V gene are GTSNPN and SVGIG (reference sequence). There are 15 residues in the CDR3. This CDR3 is CAWSDFLGRDTEAFF. In DNA, the CDR3 is TGTGCCTGGAGCGATTTCCTCGGACGGGACACTGAAGCTTTCTTT.

The DNA for the CDR3 is TGTGCCTGGAGTGTACATCGTCGAGCTCTTCGGGGGTCCTCCTACAATGAGCAGTTCTTC. It encodes CAWSVHRRALRGSSYNEQFF. J is TRBJ2-1 and V is TRBV30, with TRBD2 as a possible D gene (6 bases). The CDR3 consists of 20 residues. V was clipped by 0 bases and J by 0 bases, with 24 bases between them. The germline CDR1 and CDR2 sequences are GTSNPN and SVGIG (reference sequence). Based on the CDR3 plus reference TRBV30 and TRBJ2-1, the full variable domain is SQTIHQWPATLVQPVGSPLSLECTVEGTSNPNLYWYRQAAGRGLQLLFYSVGIGQISSEVPQNLSASRPQDRQFILSSKKLLLSDSGFYLCAWSVHRRALRGSSYNEQFFGPGTRLTVL.

There are a few counts of this clone. V usage is TRBV7-2 and J usage is TRBJ2-7; D is uncertain. In germline, CDR1 is SGHTA, CDR2 FQGNSA. V was shortened by 3 bases and J by 7 bases, with 16 bases between the two germline ends. This CDR3 spans 14 amino acids. Here the CDR3 reads CASSFSPDWGEQYF. In DNA, the CDR3 is TGTGCCAGCAGCTTTAGCCCAGATTGGGGAGAGCAGTACTTC.

The chain has TRBV9 and TRBJ1-3, with D perhaps matching TRBD1 (5 bases). Looked up from germline, CDR1 is SGDLS and CDR2 is YYNGEE. The CDR3 sequence is 16 residues long. Trimming took 0 bases from V and 4 from J, leaving 14 bases between them. CDR3 sequence reads: CASSVEPGSGGNTIYF. CDR3 coding DNA: TGTGCCAGCAGCGTAGAACCAGGGTCGGGAGGAAACACCATATATTTT.

The chain joins TRBV29-1 to TRBJ1-1, with 8 bases fitting TRBD1. V shed 4 bases and J 11 bases; nucleotides not matched to a gene: 9. This CDR3 is 12 amino acids long. CDR1 SQVTM and CDR2 ANQGSEA come from the germline V gene. CDR3 in amino acids: CSVAGGGGRAFF. DNA of the CDR3: TGCAGCGTTGCAGGGGGCGGGGGGCGTGCTTTCTTT.

The rearrangement joins TRBV5-1 to TRBJ1-1; 8 nucleotides line up with TRBD1. The CDR3 is made up of 15 amino acids. Germline values: CDR1 SGHRS, CDR2 YFSETQ. The ends lost 2 bases at V and 4 bases at J; junction bases unmatched: 7. The CDR3 is CASSLWTGTTTEAFF. CDR3 bases: TGCGCCAGCAGCTTATGGACAGGGACGACCACTGAAGCTTTCTTT.